Listed below are T cell receptor beta chains from one sample, sequenced in a study of beta chain features in type 1 diabetes. Some clones are missing from TCRdb's copy, which holds only in-frame ones; the method was immunoSEQ multiplex PCR. The sample has 680,000 or so clones, about an eighth seen once; the top ten hold around 0.022%. Sample: naive CD4+ T cells from blood. These receptor sequences come from a man aged 18 to 30 with type 1 diabetes. Both conserved end residues are part of each CDR3. D genes are given only for firm matches. A row's size may be missing; if present it is once, few, many or a size class.

j_call clone_size d_call v_call cdr3_aa cdr3_nt
TRBJ2-1 - TRBD1 TRBV30 CAWDRDRARNEQFF TGTGCCTGGGACCGGGACAGGGCTCGCAATGAGCAGTTCTTC
TRBJ1-2 few - TRBV30 CAWSVTGPRLGYTF TGTGCCTGGAGTGTAACAGGGCCCCGTTTGGGCTACACCTTC
TRBJ2-1 - TRBD2 TRBV15 CATSRVISRTSGLYNEQFF TGTGCCACCAGCAGAGTTATAAGCCGGACTAGTGGCTTGTACAATGAGCAGTTCTTC
TRBJ2-2 - - TRBV7-9 CASSLTGVYTGELFF TGTGCCAGCAGCTTAACTGGAGTCTACACCGGGGAGCTGTTTTTT
TRBJ1-5 few TRBD1 TRBV7-2 CASSSGQGDQPQHF TGTGCCAGCAGCTCGGGACAGGGAGATCAGCCCCAGCATTTT
TRBJ1-1 - - TRBV7-8 CASSTSFGGAGTEAFF TGTGCCAGCAGCACTAGTTTCGGGGGGGCAGGGACTGAAGCTTTCTTT
TRBJ2-2 few TRBD2 TRBV15 CATSWSGAANTGELFF TGTGCCACCAGCTGGAGCGGGGCCGCGAACACCGGGGAGCTGTTTTTT
TRBJ1-2 - - TRBV27 CATASGITNYGYTF TGTGCCACCGCATCAGGAATAACTAACTATGGCTACACCTTC
TRBJ2-7 few TRBD2 TRBV7-2 CASSRGALAPAGEQYF TGTGCCAGCAGCCGGGGAGCACTAGCGCCGGCGGGGGAGCAGTACTTC
TRBJ1-1 - - TRBV5-1 CASRSGFASNTEAFF TGCGCCAGCCGCTCAGGCTTCGCTTCGAACACTGAAGCTTTCTTT
TRBJ1-1 - - TRBV10-3 CAISEGGRNTEAFF TGTGCCATCAGCGAGGGAGGACGGAACACTGAAGCTTTCTTT
TRBJ1-1 - - TRBV18 CASSPLDSPVTEAFF TGTGCCAGCTCACCCCTGGACAGCCCGGTCACTGAAGCTTTCTTT
TRBJ1-3 few - TRBV25-1 CASSDDVSGNTIYF TGTGCCAGCAGTGATGACGTCTCTGGAAACACCATATATTTT
TRBJ2-3 few - TRBV5-1 CASSLTGEGADTQYF TGCGCCAGCAGCTTAACGGGGGAAGGGGCAGATACGCAGTATTTT
TRBJ2-5 - - TRBV6-6 CASSSTGSGGETQYF TGTGCCAGCAGCTCCACGGGGAGCGGAGGAGAGACCCAGTACTTC
TRBJ2-5 - - TRBV7-8 CASSLASNAVGETQYF TGTGCCAGCAGCTTAGCGTCCAACGCGGTAGGGGAGACCCAGTACTTC
TRBJ1-6 few - TRBV30 CAWRVSYNSPLHF TGTGCCTGGAGGGTCTCCTATAATTCACCCCTCCACTTT
TRBJ1-1 - TRBD1 TRBV7-9 CASSYTGGTEAFF TGTGCCAGCAGCTACACAGGGGGAACTGAAGCTTTCTTT
TRBJ2-7 - - TRBV28 CASSPPATYEQYF TGTGCCAGCAGTCCCCCGGCCACCTACGAGCAGTACTTC
TRBJ2-5 - - TRBV2 CASTALGGTAQETQYF TGTGCCAGCACCGCCTTGGGGGGGACAGCGCAAGAGACCCAGTACTTC
TRBJ1-2 - TRBD1 TRBV9 CASSVATGERGSYTF TGTGCCAGCAGCGTAGCTACAGGGGAGCGGGGAAGCTACACCTTC
TRBJ2-3 few - TRBV9 CASSVGSDSTDTQYF TGTGCCAGCAGCGTAGGGAGTGATAGCACAGATACGCAGTATTTT
TRBJ1-1 - - TRBV9 CASSAQVGNTEAFF TGTGCCAGCAGCGCCCAGGTGGGGAACACTGAAGCTTTCTTT
TRBJ2-7 - - TRBV19 CASRTGEREQYF TGTGCCAGTAGGACCGGGGAGCGCGAGCAGTACTTC
TRBJ2-5 - TRBD2 TRBV6-5 CASSHGGVQETQYF TGTGCCAGCAGTCACGGGGGGGTACAAGAGACCCAGTACTTC
TRBJ1-2 - - TRBV4-1 CASSQPLSGLNYGYTF TGCGCCAGCAGCCAACCCCTGAGCGGATTGAACTATGGCTACACCTTC
TRBJ1-2 - TRBD1 TRBV30 CAWSVGTGRNGYTF TGTGCCTGGAGTGTAGGGACAGGGAGAAATGGCTACACCTTC
TRBJ1-6 few TRBD1 TRBV16 CASSQPPGGGGRYSPLHF TGTGCCAGCAGCCAACCCCCCGGAGGAGGGGGCAGGTATTCACCCCTCCACTTT
TRBJ2-5 few TRBD2 TRBV7-8 CASSLRAGGGKTQYF TGTGCCAGCAGCTTGAGAGCGGGGGGCGGTAAGACCCAGTACTTC
TRBJ2-7 - - TRBV7-8 CASSSGQGIDEQYF TGTGCCAGCAGCTCAGGCCAGGGGATCGACGAGCAGTACTTC
TRBJ2-6 few TRBD1 TRBV18 CASSPRTGVSGANVLTF TGTGCCAGCTCACCGAGGACAGGGGTCTCTGGGGCCAACGTCCTGACTTTC
TRBJ1-6 few - TRBV11-2 CASSFGTANSPLHF TGTGCCAGCAGCTTTGGGACCGCTAATTCACCCCTCCACTTT
TRBJ1-1 - TRBD1 TRBV7-9 CASSAGGPMNTEAFF TGTGCCAGCAGCGCAGGGGGCCCAATGAACACTGAAGCTTTCTTT
TRBJ1-4 - - TRBV4-1 CASSQLGLDIEKLFF TGCGCCAGCAGCCAGTTGGGTTTAGATATAGAAAAACTGTTTTTT